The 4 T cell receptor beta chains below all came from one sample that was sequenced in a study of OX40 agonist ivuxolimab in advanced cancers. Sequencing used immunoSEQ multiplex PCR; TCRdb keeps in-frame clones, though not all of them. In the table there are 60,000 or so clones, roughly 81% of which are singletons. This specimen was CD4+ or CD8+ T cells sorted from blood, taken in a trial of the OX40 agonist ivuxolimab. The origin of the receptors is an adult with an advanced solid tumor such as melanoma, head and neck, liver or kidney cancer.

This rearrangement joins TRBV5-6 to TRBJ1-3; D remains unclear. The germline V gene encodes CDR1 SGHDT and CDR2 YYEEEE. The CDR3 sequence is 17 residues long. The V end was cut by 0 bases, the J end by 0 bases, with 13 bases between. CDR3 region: CASSLGLSPSSGNTIYF. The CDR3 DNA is TGTGCCAGCAGCTTGGGTCTTTCGCCGAGCTCTGGAAACACCATATATTTT. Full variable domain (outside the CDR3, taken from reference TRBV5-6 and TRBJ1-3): DAGVTQSPTHLIKTRGQQVTLRCSPKSGHDTVSWYQQALGQGPQFIFQYYEEEERQRGNFPDRFSGHQFPNYSSELNVNALLLGDSALYLCASSLGLSPSSGNTIYFGEGSWLTVV.

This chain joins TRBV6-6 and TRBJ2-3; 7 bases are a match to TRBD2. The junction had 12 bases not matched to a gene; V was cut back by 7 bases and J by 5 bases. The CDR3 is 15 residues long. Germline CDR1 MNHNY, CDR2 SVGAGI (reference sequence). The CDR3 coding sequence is TGTGCCAGCAACGACGGGGCGGGGAGGGTAGATACGCAGTATTTT. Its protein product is CASNDGAGRVDTQYF.

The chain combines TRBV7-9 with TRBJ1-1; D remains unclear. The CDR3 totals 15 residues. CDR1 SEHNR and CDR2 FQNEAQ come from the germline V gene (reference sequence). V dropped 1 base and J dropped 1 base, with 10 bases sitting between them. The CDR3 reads CASSLGGNWNTEAFF. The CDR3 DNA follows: TGTGCCAGCAGCTTAGGGGGAAATTGGAACACTGAAGCTTTCTTT.

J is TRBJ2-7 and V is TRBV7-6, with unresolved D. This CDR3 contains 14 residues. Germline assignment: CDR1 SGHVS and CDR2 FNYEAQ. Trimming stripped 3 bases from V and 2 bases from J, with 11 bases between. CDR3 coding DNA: TGTGCCAGCAGCTTTAATCCTCTAACCTACGAGCAGTACTTC. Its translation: CASSFNPLTYEQYF.